Many counts were recorded for the clone carrying this TCR beta chain. Its antigen remains unknown. Amplification of TCR beta CDR3 regions used RNA as the template. First-round RT-PCR with HTBI primers amplified the TCR CDR3 region. TCRdb redid the calling of the multiplex PCR reads with MiXCR, one entry per CDR3 protein. Seen here are roughly 500,000 distinct CDR3 sequences, roughly 46% observed once, and the top ten hold 19%. The sample originates from a study of T cells in Graves' hyperthyroidism and ophthalmopathy. Study-wide results and caveats: Ophthalmopathy, which appeared later, was predicted by the model a median about 6 months before onset. Classification by a 13 V-J model distinguished ophthalmopathy from stable hyperthyroidism. Most thyroid-expanded clonotypes above 0.001 were also found in blood.

Unmatched junction bases numbered 5, after V lost 4 bases and J lost 2 bases. The CDR3 is 15 amino acids. Germline CDR1 is SGHRS and CDR2 is YFSETQ. Sequencing was performed on peripheral blood or thyroid tissue (not recorded which). This TCR derives from an adult woman with Graves' disease, either hyperthyroidism or ophthalmopathy (not recorded which). The chain carries TRBV5-1 and TRBJ1-5, with TRBD1 matching over 8 bases. The CDR3 protein is CASSVRGLRNQPQHF. The DNA of the CDR3 is TGCGCCAGCAGCGTCAGGGGGCTTCGCAATCAGCCCCAGCATTTT.